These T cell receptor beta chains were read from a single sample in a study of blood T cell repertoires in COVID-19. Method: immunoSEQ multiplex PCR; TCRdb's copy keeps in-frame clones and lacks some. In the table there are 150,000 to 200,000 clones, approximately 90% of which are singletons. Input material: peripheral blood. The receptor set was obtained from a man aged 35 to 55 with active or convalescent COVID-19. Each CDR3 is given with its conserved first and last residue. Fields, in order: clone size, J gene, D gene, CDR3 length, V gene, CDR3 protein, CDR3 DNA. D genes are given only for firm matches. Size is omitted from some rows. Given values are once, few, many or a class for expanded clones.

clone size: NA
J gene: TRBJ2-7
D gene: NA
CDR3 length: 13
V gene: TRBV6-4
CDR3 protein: CASSVGETYEQYF
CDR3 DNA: TGTGCCAGCAGTGTTGGAGAAACCTACGAGCAGTACTTC

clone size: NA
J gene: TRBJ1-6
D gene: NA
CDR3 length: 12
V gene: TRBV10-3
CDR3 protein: CAIRDSNSPLHF
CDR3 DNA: TGTGCCATCAGGGACAGTAATTCACCCCTCCACTTT

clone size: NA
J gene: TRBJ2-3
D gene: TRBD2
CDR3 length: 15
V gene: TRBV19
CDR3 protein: CASRRSGISTDTQYF
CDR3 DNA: TGTGCCAGCCGCCGGAGCGGGATAAGCACAGATACGCAGTATTTT

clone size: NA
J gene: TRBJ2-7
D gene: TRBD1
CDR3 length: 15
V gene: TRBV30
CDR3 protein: CAWSRRDSINYEQYF
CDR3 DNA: TGTGCCTGGAGCCGACGGGACAGTATTAACTACGAGCAGTACTTC

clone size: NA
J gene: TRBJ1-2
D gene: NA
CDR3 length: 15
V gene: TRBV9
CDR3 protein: CASSVDSQLNYGYTF
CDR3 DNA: TGTGCCAGCAGCGTAGACAGCCAACTTAACTATGGCTACACCTTC

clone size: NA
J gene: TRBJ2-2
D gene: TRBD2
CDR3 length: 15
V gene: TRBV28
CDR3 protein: CASSWGLANTGELFF
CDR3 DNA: TGTGCCAGCAGTTGGGGACTAGCGAACACCGGGGAGCTGTTTTTT

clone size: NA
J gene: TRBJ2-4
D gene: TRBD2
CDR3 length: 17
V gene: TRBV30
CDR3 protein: CAWSVRGTSLNRNIQYF
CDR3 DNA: TGTGCCTGGAGTGTTAGGGGGACTAGTCTCAACAGGAACATTCAGTACTTC

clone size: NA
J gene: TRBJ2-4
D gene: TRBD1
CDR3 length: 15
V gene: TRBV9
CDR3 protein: CASSEGDSTKNIQYF
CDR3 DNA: TGTGCCAGCAGCGAGGGGGACAGTACCAAAAACATTCAGTACTTC

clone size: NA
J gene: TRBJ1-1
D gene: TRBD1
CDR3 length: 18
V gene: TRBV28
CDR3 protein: CASSPPGTGGYANTEAFF
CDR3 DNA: TGTGCCAGCAGTCCACCAGGGACAGGGGGCTATGCGAACACTGAAGCTTTCTTT

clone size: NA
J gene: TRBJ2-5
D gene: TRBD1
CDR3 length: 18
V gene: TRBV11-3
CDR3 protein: CASSLVPDRGIYQETQYF
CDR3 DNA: TGTGCCAGCAGCTTAGTGCCGGACAGGGGGATTTACCAAGAGACCCAGTACTTC

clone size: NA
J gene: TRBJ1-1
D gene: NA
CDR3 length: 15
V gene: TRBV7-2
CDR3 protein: CASSLGLGPNTEAFF
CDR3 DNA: TGTGCCAGCAGCTTAGGTTTGGGCCCGAACACTGAAGCTTTCTTT

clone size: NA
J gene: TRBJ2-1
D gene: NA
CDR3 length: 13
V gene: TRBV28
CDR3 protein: CASSFGSYNEQFF
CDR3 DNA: TGTGCCAGCAGTTTCGGCTCCTACAATGAGCAGTTCTTC

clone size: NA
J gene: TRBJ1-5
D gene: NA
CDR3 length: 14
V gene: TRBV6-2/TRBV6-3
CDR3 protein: CASSYGAGNQPQHF
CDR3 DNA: TGTGCCAGCAGTTACGGGGCCGGCAATCAGCCCCAGCATTTT

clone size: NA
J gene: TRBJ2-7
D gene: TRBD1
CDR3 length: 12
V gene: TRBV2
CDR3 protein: CANTGTGNEQYF
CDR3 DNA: TGTGCCAATACCGGGACAGGGAACGAGCAGTACTTC

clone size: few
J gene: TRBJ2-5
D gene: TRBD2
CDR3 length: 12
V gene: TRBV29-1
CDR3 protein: CSARTSGRTEYF
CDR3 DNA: TGCAGCGCCCGGACTAGCGGGAGAACTGAGTACTTC

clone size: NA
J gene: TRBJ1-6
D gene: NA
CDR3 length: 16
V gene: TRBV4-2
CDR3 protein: CASSQDPPGDYSPLHF
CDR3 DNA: TGTGCCAGCAGCCAAGATCCCCCAGGGGATTATTCACCCCTCCACTTT

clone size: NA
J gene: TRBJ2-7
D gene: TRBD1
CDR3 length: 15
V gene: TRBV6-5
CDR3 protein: CASSRTNRGLYEQYF
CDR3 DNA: TGTGCCAGCAGCAGAACGAACAGGGGGCTATACGAGCAGTACTTC

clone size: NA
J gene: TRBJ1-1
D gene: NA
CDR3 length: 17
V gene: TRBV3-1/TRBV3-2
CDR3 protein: CASSRRVLFTAETEAFF
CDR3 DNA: TGTGCCAGCAGCCGGAGGGTTCTATTTACCGCTGAGACTGAAGCTTTCTTT

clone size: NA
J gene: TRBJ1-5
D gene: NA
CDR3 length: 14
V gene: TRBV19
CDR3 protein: CASSIDRGGQPQHF
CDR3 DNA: TGTGCCAGTAGTATAGACAGGGGTGGTCAGCCCCAGCATTTT

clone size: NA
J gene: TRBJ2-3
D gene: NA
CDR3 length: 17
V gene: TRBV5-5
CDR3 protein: CANSLGLIGLGTDTQYF
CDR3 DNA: TGTGCCAACTCCCTGGGGTTGATCGGACTTGGGACAGATACGCAGTATTTT

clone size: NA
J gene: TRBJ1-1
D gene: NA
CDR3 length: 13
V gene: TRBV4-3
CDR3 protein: CASSLSRGTEAFF
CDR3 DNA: TGCGCCAGCAGTCTGAGCCGGGGAACTGAAGCTTTCTTT

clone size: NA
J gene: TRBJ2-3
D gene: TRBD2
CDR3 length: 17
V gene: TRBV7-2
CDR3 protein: CASSPVGGSSGGMAQYF
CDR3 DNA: TGTGCCAGCAGCCCCGTCGGGGGGTCTAGCGGGGGGATGGCGCAGTATTTT

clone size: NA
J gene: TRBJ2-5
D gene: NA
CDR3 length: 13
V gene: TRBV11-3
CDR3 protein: CASSLSYRETQYF
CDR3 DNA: TGTGCCAGCAGCTTGAGCTATCGGGAGACCCAGTACTTC

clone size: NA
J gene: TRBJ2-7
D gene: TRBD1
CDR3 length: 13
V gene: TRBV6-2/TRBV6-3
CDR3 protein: CASSLRDRYEQYF
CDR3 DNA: TGTGCCAGCAGCCTCCGGGACAGGTACGAGCAGTACTTC

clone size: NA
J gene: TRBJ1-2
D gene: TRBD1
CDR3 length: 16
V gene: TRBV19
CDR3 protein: CASSNAPRTGRYGYTF
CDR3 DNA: TGTGCCAGTAGTAACGCGCCCCGGACAGGGAGATATGGCTACACCTTC

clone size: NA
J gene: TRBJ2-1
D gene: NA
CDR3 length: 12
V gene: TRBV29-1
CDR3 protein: CSVYNAPDIEFF
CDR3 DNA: TGCAGCGTTTATAATGCTCCGGACATAGAGTTCTTC

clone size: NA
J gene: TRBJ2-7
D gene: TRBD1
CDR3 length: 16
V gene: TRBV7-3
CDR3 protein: CASSPSGLFRGSEQYF
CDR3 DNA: TGTGCCAGCAGCCCCAGCGGATTATTCAGGGGGAGCGAGCAGTACTTC

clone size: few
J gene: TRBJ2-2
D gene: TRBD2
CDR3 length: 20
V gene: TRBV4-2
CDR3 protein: CASSRVLRSSGRANTGELFF
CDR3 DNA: TGTGCCAGCAGCCGAGTTTTGAGATCTAGCGGGAGAGCGAACACCGGGGAGCTGTTTTTT

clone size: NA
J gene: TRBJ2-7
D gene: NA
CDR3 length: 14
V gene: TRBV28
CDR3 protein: CASSWRVEGNEQYF
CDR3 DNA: TGTGCCAGCAGTTGGAGGGTGGAGGGGAACGAGCAGTACTTC

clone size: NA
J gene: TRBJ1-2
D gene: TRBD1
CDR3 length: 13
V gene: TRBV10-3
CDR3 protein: CAISSQGAGDYTF
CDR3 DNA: TGTGCCATCAGCTCACAGGGGGCTGGCGACTACACCTTC

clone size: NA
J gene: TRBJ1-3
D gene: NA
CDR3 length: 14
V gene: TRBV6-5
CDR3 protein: CASMVGGSGNTIYF
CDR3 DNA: TGTGCCAGCATGGTCGGCGGGTCGGGAAACACCATATATTTT

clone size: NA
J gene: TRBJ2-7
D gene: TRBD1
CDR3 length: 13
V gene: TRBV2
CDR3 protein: CARERQGSYEQYF
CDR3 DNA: TGTGCCAGAGAAAGACAGGGCTCCTACGAGCAGTACTTC

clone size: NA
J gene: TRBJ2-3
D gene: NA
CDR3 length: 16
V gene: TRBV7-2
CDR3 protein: CASSLEGHIQGDTQYF
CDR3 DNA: TGTGCCAGCAGCTTAGAAGGACACATACAGGGAGATACGCAGTATTTT